The rows below give T cell receptor beta chains drawn from one sample of a study of CD8 T cells in ankylosing spondylitis. From the 5' RACE reads, TCRdb called clonotypes with MiXCR, one entry per CDR3 protein. Found here are about 160,000 distinct CDR3 sequences, 9.8% of them singletons; the top ten hold more than 12%. The sample taken for sequencing was blood, either unsorted or a sorted T cell fraction (not recorded which). The receptor source for this set is a female donor with ankylosing spondylitis or in good health (not recorded which). The CDR3 runs from the conserved cysteine through the conserved F or W. Each record gives: V gene, D gene, J gene, clone size, CDR3 protein, CDR3 DNA. The D gene is left open where the match is weak. Some rows have no size entry. The others give once, few or many, or a class for an expanded clone.

V: TRBV4-3; D: -; J: TRBJ2-6; size: few; CDR3: CASSQDRYGGANVLTF; DNA: TGCGCCAGCAGCCAAGACCGTTACGGGGGGGCCAACGTCCTGACTTTC
V: TRBV7-2; D: -; J: TRBJ2-7; size: -; CDR3: CASSSGEVGGPRGEQYF; DNA: TGTGCCAGCAGCTCGGGGGAGGTCGGGGGGCCTCGGGGCGAGCAGTACTTC
V: TRBV5-1; D: TRBD1; J: TRBJ1-2; size: -; CDR3: CASSFSSTGVAGYTF; DNA: TGCGCCAGCAGCTTCTCGTCGACAGGGGTGGCTGGCTACACCTTC
V: TRBV7-9; D: TRBD2; J: TRBJ2-1; size: -; CDR3: CARVGGSDNEQFF; DNA: TGTGCCCGGGTGGGCGGGAGCGATAATGAGCAGTTCTTC
V: TRBV12-3/TRBV12-4; D: -; J: TRBJ2-7; size: many; CDR3: CASSPNGSPYEQYF; DNA: TGTGCCAGCAGCCCCAACGGGAGCCCCTACGAGCAGTACTTC
V: TRBV6-5; D: -; J: TRBJ2-2; size: -; CDR3: CASSYSANTGELIF; DNA: TGTGCCAGCAGTTATTCAGCGAACACCGGGGAGCTGATTTTT
V: TRBV3-1; D: -; J: TRBJ2-7; size: few; CDR3: CASSQDSWPIYEQYF; DNA: TGTGCCAGCAGCCAAGATTCGTGGCCGATTTACGAGCAGTACTTC
V: TRBV27; D: -; J: TRBJ2-3; size: many; CDR3: CASSSADTQYF; DNA: TGTGCCAGCAGTTCTGCAGATACGCAGTATTTT
V: TRBV29-1; D: TRBD1; J: TRBJ1-2; size: many; CDR3: CSGRTGDGYTF; DNA: TGCAGCGGCCGGACAGGTGATGGCTACACCTTC
V: TRBV30; D: -; J: TRBJ1-2; size: few; CDR3: CASYRNYTFGYTF; DNA: TGTGCCTCCTACCGAAACTACACATTCGGCTACACCTTC
V: TRBV6-6; D: TRBD2; J: TRBJ2-1; size: -; CDR3: CASSPSSGRAKNNEQFF; DNA: TGTGCCAGCAGCCCCTCAAGCGGGAGGGCTAAAAACAATGAGCAGTTCTTC
V: TRBV10-3; D: TRBD2; J: TRBJ2-1; size: -; CDR3: CATLAGAAYNEQFF; DNA: TGTGCCACCTTAGCGGGAGCGGCCTACAATGAGCAGTTCTTC
V: TRBV2; D: -; J: TRBJ1-6; size: few; CDR3: CASTGGQGNSPLHF; DNA: TGTGCCAGCACTGGGGGGCAGGGAAATTCACCCCTCCACTTT
V: TRBV5-6; D: TRBD1; J: TRBJ2-7; size: many; CDR3: CASSSSAWTGHYEQYF; DNA: TGTGCCAGCAGCTCGTCCGCCTGGACAGGGCATTACGAGCAGTACTTC
V: TRBV5-4; D: -; J: TRBJ2-7; size: many; CDR3: CASSSRDTYEQYF; DNA: TGTGCCAGCAGCTCCAGGGATACCTACGAGCAGTACTTC
V: TRBV7-8; D: -; J: TRBJ2-2; size: few; CDR3: CASSSRGRNTGELFF; DNA: TGTGCCAGCAGCTCCCGGGGTAGGAACACCGGGGAGCTGTTTTTT
V: TRBV5-1; D: TRBD2; J: TRBJ2-3; size: -; CDR3: CASRRTSGSTDTQYF; DNA: TGCGCCAGCCGGAGGACTAGCGGTAGCACAGATACGCAGTATTTT
V: TRBV4-3; D: -; J: TRBJ1-1; size: many; CDR3: CASSQDLTMTGEAFF; DNA: TGCGCCAGCAGCCAAGATTTGACTATGACAGGTGAAGCTTTCTTT
V: TRBV9; D: -; J: TRBJ1-1; size: few; CDR3: CASSESHTEAFF; DNA: TGTGCCAGCAGCGAATCGCACACTGAAGCTTTCTTT
V: TRBV24-1; D: TRBD1; J: TRBJ1-2; size: -; CDR3: CATSPGTGNGYTF; DNA: TGTGCCACCAGTCCCGGGACAGGGAATGGCTACACCTTC
V: TRBV11-3; D: -; J: TRBJ2-3; size: few; CDR3: CASSLPGGTQYF; DNA: TGTGCCAGCAGCCTTCCCGGGGGTACGCAGTATTTT
V: TRBV29-1; D: TRBD1; J: TRBJ2-7; size: many; CDR3: CSVKLGQGSYEQYF; DNA: TGCAGCGTTAAACTGGGACAGGGCTCCTACGAGCAGTACTTC
V: TRBV12-3/TRBV12-4; D: -; J: TRBJ1-5; size: many; CDR3: CASSPPNQPQHF; DNA: TGTGCCAGCAGCCCTCCCAATCAGCCCCAGCATTTT
V: TRBV4-3; D: TRBD2; J: TRBJ2-1; size: few; CDR3: CASSHEGLAFSSYNEQFF; DNA: TGCGCCAGCAGCCATGAAGGACTAGCGTTTAGCTCCTACAATGAGCAGTTCTTC
V: TRBV6-1; D: TRBD2; J: TRBJ2-3; size: -; CDR3: CASSQLAGGDTDTQYF; DNA: TGTGCCAGCAGCCAGTTGGCGGGAGGGGACACAGATACGCAGTATTTT
V: TRBV7-7; D: TRBD2; J: TRBJ2-1; size: few; CDR3: CASSPTSGQYNEQFF; DNA: TGTGCCAGCAGCCCGACTAGCGGACAATACAATGAGCAGTTCTTC
V: TRBV3-1; D: -; J: TRBJ2-7; size: -; CDR3: CASSQEGGHRGRNSYEQYF; DNA: TGTGCCAGCAGCCAAGAGGGGGGACACAGGGGCCGAAACTCCTACGAGCAGTACTTC
V: TRBV7-2; D: TRBD2; J: TRBJ2-5; size: many; CDR3: CASSLSGAGETQYF; DNA: TGTGCCAGCAGCTTATCGGGAGCGGGGGAGACCCAGTACTTC
V: TRBV7-9; D: -; J: TRBJ2-5; size: few; CDR3: CASSSTRGAGEGETQYF; DNA: TGTGCCAGCAGCTCAACCAGGGGCGCGGGAGAGGGAGAGACCCAGTACTTC
V: TRBV7-9; D: TRBD2; J: TRBJ2-5; size: few; CDR3: CASRAGLDPDKGTQYF; DNA: TGTGCCAGCAGAGCCGGACTAGACCCAGATAAAGGGACCCAGTACTTC
V: TRBV11-2; D: -; J: TRBJ1-1; size: few; CDR3: CASSRDWEAFF; DNA: TGTGCCAGCAGCCGGGACTGGGAAGCTTTCTTT
V: TRBV6-5; D: TRBD1; J: TRBJ1-1; size: many; CDR3: CASSFTGGTEAFF; DNA: TGTGCCAGCAGTTTTACAGGGGGCACTGAAGCTTTCTTT
V: TRBV15; D: -; J: TRBJ1-4; size: many; CDR3: CATSRDERGTREKLFF; DNA: TGTGCCACCAGCAGAGATGAGAGGGGGACTCGGGAAAAACTGTTTTTT
V: TRBV13; D: TRBD2; J: TRBJ2-7; size: once; CDR3: CASSLGRLAGGTEQYF; DNA: TGTGCCAGCAGCTTAGGCCGACTAGCGGGAGGTACCGAGCAGTACTTC
V: TRBV4-2; D: -; J: TRBJ1-6; size: few; CDR3: CASSPLKNSPLHF; DNA: TGTGCCAGCAGCCCCCTGAAGAATTCACCCCTCCACTTT
V: TRBV29-1; D: TRBD2; J: TRBJ2-1; size: -; CDR3: CSVEGLAGVEQFF; DNA: TGCAGCGTTGAAGGACTAGCGGGAGTCGAGCAGTTCTTC
V: TRBV7-9; D: TRBD2; J: TRBJ2-3; size: few; CDR3: CASSSRSREEQYF; DNA: TGTGCCAGCAGCTCCAGGTCTCGGGAGGAACAGTATTTT
V: TRBV12-3/TRBV12-4; D: -; J: TRBJ2-1; size: many; CDR3: CASSQSNNNEQFF; DNA: TGTGCCAGCAGTCAGTCTAACAACAATGAGCAGTTCTTC